A single sample is the source of the 12 T cell receptor beta chains below, sequenced in a study of T cells after yellow fever vaccination. TCRdb used MiXCR to reprocess the 5' RACE reads, holding one entry per CDR3 protein. Of nearly 550,000 distinct CDR3 sequences listed, roughly 19% are singletons. Here the sequenced sample was PBMCs, taken 15 days after the yellow fever booster vaccination. Every receptor here comes from a man aged 30-40 years who received the YFV17D yellow fever vaccine.

V is TRBV5-6 and J is TRBJ2-7; 8 bases align to TRBD2. Germline values: CDR1 SGHDT, CDR2 YYEEEE. V dropped 4 bases and J dropped 5; count of bases not matched to a gene: 8. The CDR3 extends over 14 amino acids. The CDR3 here is CASSLRGGPHEQYF. The CDR3 DNA reads as TGTGCCAGCAGCCTCCGGGGGGGACCTCACGAGCAGTACTTC.

With regard to this clonotype: One end of the junction is discordant with germline, which a read error may explain. J is TRBJ2-5 and V is TRBV7-2; 7 bases line up with TRBD2. The CDR3 length is 14 residues. Germline CDR1 SGHTA, CDR2 FQGNSA. The CDR3: CASSLGLGVETQYF. CDR3 coding DNA: TGTGCCAGCAGTTTAGGACTAGGGGTAGAGACCCAGTACTTC.

This clonotype was observed a few times. CDR3 residues: CASSLDGKPHNEQFF. In DNA form, the CDR3 reads TGCGCCAGCAGCTTGGACGGGAAGCCCCACAATGAGCAGTTCTTC. The rearrangement links TRBV5-1 to TRBJ2-1; D is perhaps TRBD2 (5 bases). V lost 0 bases and J 5 bases, leaving 12 bases between the germline ends. Germline-derived CDR1 and CDR2 are SGHRS and YFSETQ. This CDR3 spans 15 amino acids.

This chain links TRBV9 with TRBJ2-3; a possible D gene is TRBD2 (6 bases). The CDR3 totals 16 residues. Germline V gives CDR1 SGDLS, CDR2 YYNGEE. V was clipped by 0 bases and J by 4 bases, with 15 bases between them. As DNA, the CDR3 is TGTGCCAGCAGCGTAGTTACGGGAGAGTGGGCAGATACGCAGTATTTT. This translates into CASSVVTGEWADTQYF.

The V and J genes are TRBV20-1 and TRBJ2-1; D not resolved. The V end lost 0 bases, the J end lost 0 bases, and 12 bases lay between the germline ends. This CDR3 has 16 residues. The germline V gene has CDR1 DFQATT and CDR2 SNEGSKA (reference sequence). The CDR3 here is CSARDLVADSYNEQFF. In DNA, the CDR3 is TGCAGTGCTAGAGATTTGGTAGCCGACTCCTACAATGAGCAGTTCTTC.

This clonotype was detected a few times. The V call is TRBV24-1, the J call TRBJ2-3, with D unclear. From germline, CDR1 is KGHDR and CDR2 SFDVKD. V was pared by 9 bases and J by 5 bases, with 11 bases between. The length of the CDR3 is 12 residues. The CDR3 DNA reads TGTGCCACCTCCGAGGTTGGAGATACGCAGTATTTT. Residues: CATSEVGDTQYF.

This clonotype has a handful of counts. The chain carries TRBV7-2 and TRBJ2-5; no reliable D call. The germline V gene has CDR1 SGHTA and CDR2 FQGNSA. V was trimmed by 1 base and J by 3 bases, leaving 9 bases between them. This CDR3 is 14 amino acids long. The CDR3 protein is CASSLVTDKETQYF. CDR3 nucleotides: TGTGCCAGCAGCTTAGTGACGGATAAAGAGACCCAGTACTTC.

This chain uses TRBV28 with TRBJ2-3; no firm D call. V shed 6 bases and J shed 6 bases, with 13 bases lying between them. The CDR3 extends over 13 amino acids. Germline CDR1 and CDR2: MDHEN and SYDVKM. In DNA, the CDR3 is TGTGCCAGCAGCTCGATGAACTTGGATACGCAGTATTTT. Translated: CASSSMNLDTQYF.

The V gene is TRBV5-6, the J gene TRBJ1-1; no clear D. V lost 3 bases, J lost 4 bases, and 10 bases lay in between. Germline CDR1 is SGHDT and CDR2 is YYEEEE. This CDR3 contains 13 residues. DNA for the CDR3: TGTGCCAGCAGCTCCGACTTCGGCACTGAAGCTTTCTTT. Protein: CASSSDFGTEAFF.

The V call is TRBV14, the J call TRBJ1-1; D gene ambiguous. The ends were cut back, 7 bases at V and 0 bases at J, with 15 bases in the middle. This CDR3 region has 15 residues. The germline CDR1 and CDR2 sequences are SGHDN and FVKESK. CDR3 loop: CASTPPRTMNTEAFF. The DNA for the CDR3 is TGTGCCAGCACCCCTCCCAGAACCATGAACACTGAAGCTTTCTTT. Looking up the rest from reference TRBV14 and TRBJ1-1 gives the full variable domain: EAGVTQFPSHSVIEKGQTVTLRCDPISGHDNLYWYRRVMGKEIKFLLHFVKESKQDESGMPNNRFLAERTGGTYSTLKVQPAELEDSGVYFCASTPPRTMNTEAFFGQGTRLTVV.

This clonotype appeared a few times. The chain uses TRBV28 and TRBJ2-6, with D perhaps TRBD2 (6 bases). Trimming cost V 3 bases and J 0 bases, with 12 bases left between them. This CDR3 is built from 17 residues. Germline CDR1 and CDR2: MDHEN and SYDVKM. The CDR3, as DNA: TGTGCCAGCAGTTTTCGGGGGAAAGGCTCTGGGGCCAACGTCCTGACTTTC. It codes for CASSFRGKGSGANVLTF.

The gene calls are TRBV5-4 and TRBJ2-3; 12 bases match TRBD2. The CDR3 covers 16 residues. V gave up 4 bases and J gave up 2 bases; unmatched junction bases: 5. CDR1 SGHNT and CDR2 YYREEE come from the germline V gene (reference sequence). In nucleotides, the CDR3 is TGTGCCAGCAGCACCCGACTAGCGGGAGTCACAGATACGCAGTATTTT. This sequence encodes CASSTRLAGVTDTQYF.